This T cell receptor beta chain is drawn from a study of PD-L1 blockade in urothelial cancer. In the study overall: Every 3 weeks, patients received intravenous atezolizumab 1,200 mg, beginning 2014. Patients had undergone 0 to 3 prior chemotherapy regimens.

The data were produced by immunoSEQ multiplex PCR, yet TCRdb's version contains in-frame clones alone and is incomplete. The sample gives tens of thousands of clones, 79% of which show up once; about 10% is in the top ten. Germline CDR1 is SGDLS and CDR2 is YYNGEE. Germline trimming cut 0 bases from V and 1 base from J; bases unmatched to any gene: 4. This CDR3 has 17 amino acids. Time point: pretreatment peripheral blood. The study collected 1 to 8 samples per patient, pretreatment and on-treatment. The TCR originated in a man aged 65-85 years with urothelial cancer. The genes are TRBV9 and TRBJ2-3; 11 nucleotides align to TRBD1. The sequencing here drew on PBMCs, taken around atezolizumab (anti-PD-L1) treatment. The CDR3 bases are TGTGCCAGCAGCGTAGAGGACAGGGGGCGCGGCACAGATACGCAGTATTTT. The encoded protein is CASSVEDRGRGTDTQYF. Full variable domain (remainder filled in from reference TRBV9 and TRBJ2-3): DSGVTQTPKHLITATGQRVTLRCSPRSGDLSVYWYQQSLDQGLQFLIQYYNGEERAKGNILERFSAQQFPDLHSELNLSSLELGDSALYFCASSVEDRGRGTDTQYFGPGTRLTVL.